The clone carrying this T cell receptor (beta chain) was recorded a few times. Its matching antigen is unknown. In the same sample, other DNA sequences code for this CDR3. An assay was performed, and its level was deep. Clones were read by immunoSEQ multiplex PCR, and TCRdb kept only the in-frame ones, dropping some. The repertoire holds 1 million to 1.3 million clones, with about 80% as singletons. Division of CD4+ cells produced a CD45RA+ naive subset and a CD45RA-negative memory subset. The V gene's germline CDR1 is SGHNT and CDR2 YYREEE (reference sequence). V was pared by 1 base and J by 1 base, with 2 bases between. This CDR3 comprises 12 residues. The data originate from a study of shared clonotypes between healthy human individuals. Study observations and caveats: Approximately 4.5% was the fraction of naive CD4 clonotypes found shared across a few donors.

The receptor's source is a man between 18 and 35 years old in good health. Some clones in this sample may be carry-over from other donors' samples. Sequencing was carried out using memory CD4+ T cells from PBMCs. Indicated subset: CD45RA-negative fraction. The chain carries TRBV5-4 and TRBJ2-5; D not resolved. CDR3 amino acids: CASSLPQETQYF. CDR3 nucleotide sequence: TGTGCCAGCAGCTTGCCCCAAGAGACCCAGTACTTC.